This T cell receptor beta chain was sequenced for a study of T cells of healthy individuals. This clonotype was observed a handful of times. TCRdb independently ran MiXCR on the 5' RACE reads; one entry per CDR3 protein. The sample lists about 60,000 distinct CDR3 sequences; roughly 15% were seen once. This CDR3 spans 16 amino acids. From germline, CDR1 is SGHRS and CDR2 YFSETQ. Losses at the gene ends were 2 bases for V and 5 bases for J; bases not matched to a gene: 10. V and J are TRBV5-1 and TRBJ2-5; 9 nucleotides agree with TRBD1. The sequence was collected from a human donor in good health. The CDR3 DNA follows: TGCGCCAGCAGCTTACCGGGAACAGGGGGCGCGGAGACCCAGTACTTC. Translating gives CASSLPGTGGAETQYF.